The 12 T cell receptor beta chains reported below all come from one sample, sequenced in a study of early T cells in non-severe SARS-CoV-2 infection. TCRdb itself ran the 5' RACE reads through MiXCR, one entry per CDR3 protein. The sample includes 55,000 to 65,000 distinct CDR3 sequences, roughly a tenth seen only once; the top ten take 5.5% to 7%. Sequencing input: whole blood. Receptors were obtained from an adult who was a healthcare worker with PCR-confirmed SARS-CoV-2 infection or an uninfected control (not recorded which).

This sequence joins TRBV11-2 and TRBJ1-1; the D is unclear. Germline CDR1 is SGHAT and CDR2 is FQNNGV. The CDR3 is made up of 15 amino acids. Trimming stripped 4 bases from V and 1 base from J, with 13 bases between. CDR3 sequence: CASSSYTAGNTEAFF. CDR3 bases: TGTGCCAGCAGCTCTTACACGGCGGGGAACACTGAAGCTTTCTTT.

This clonotype was counted ten times or more. The chain carries TRBV9 and TRBJ2-1, with 8 bases matching TRBD1. The V and J ends lost 6 bases and 2 bases, in that order; junction bases with no gene match: 7. This CDR3 spans 15 amino acids. CDR1 SGDLS and CDR2 YYNGEE come from the germline V gene. DNA of the CDR3: TGTGCCAGCACCCTGGGACAGGCACCCTACAATGAGCAGTTCTTC. Encoded protein: CASTLGQAPYNEQFF.

The J gene is TRBJ1-6, the V gene TRBV6-6; D gene unclear. Germline CDR1 MNHNY, CDR2 SVGAGI (reference sequence). This CDR3 spans 13 amino acids. Trimming stripped 6 bases from V and 7 bases from J, with 10 bases between. CDR3: CASSQSINSPLHF. The CDR3 bases are TGTGCCAGCAGCCAATCGATAAATTCACCCCTCCACTTT.

This clonotype was seen repeatedly, ten times or more. The chain uses TRBV3-1 and TRBJ2-3, with TRBD2 matching 7 bases. The trim removed 4 bases at V and 5 bases at J, leaving 9 bases unmatched. This CDR3 contains 15 residues. Germline V gives CDR1 LGHDT, CDR2 YNNKEL (reference sequence). This chain's CDR3 is CASSPPLGGRDTQYF. The CDR3 DNA reads as TGTGCCAGCAGCCCCCCGTTGGGCGGGAGAGATACGCAGTATTTT.

This clonotype turned up a few times. The V and J genes are TRBV5-1 and TRBJ2-7; 14 bases are shared with TRBD2. Germline assignment: CDR1 SGHRS and CDR2 YFSETQ. The ends lost 4 bases at V and 5 bases at J; junction bases unmatched: 2. The CDR3 totals 14 residues. The CDR3 DNA reads as TGCGCCAGCAGCCCGGGACTAGCGGGAGACGAGCAGTACTTC. Protein sequence: CASSPGLAGDEQYF. Supplemented by reference TRBV5-1 and TRBJ2-7, the full variable domain reads KAGVTQTPRYLIKTRGQQVTLSCSPISGHRSVSWYQQTPGQGLQFLFEYFSETQRNKGNFPGRFSGRQFSNSRSEMNVSTLELGDSALYLCASSPGLAGDEQYFGPGTRLTVT.

This clonotype was seen a handful of times. CDR3 sequence: CASSSLGGGNSNQPQHF. The CDR3 DNA follows: TGTGCCAGCAGTTCATTAGGGGGAGGCAATAGCAATCAGCCCCAGCATTTT. The J gene is TRBJ1-5, the V gene TRBV27; tentative D call: TRBD1 (6 bases). Germline CDR1 is MNHEY and CDR2 is SMNVEV (reference sequence). CDR3 length equals 17 residues. The V end was cut by 4 bases, the J end by 0 bases, with 16 bases between.

This clonotype came up many times. V gene TRBV7-9 combines with J gene TRBJ2-2; 10 bases match TRBD1. The J segment lost 3 bases and the V segment lost 4 bases, leaving 8 bases of the junction unmatched. Germline CDR1 reads SEHNR; CDR2 reads FQNEAQ (reference sequence). The CDR3 spans 17 residues. This CDR3 is CASSSPPGQGYTGELFF. CDR3 coding DNA: TGTGCCAGCAGCTCTCCCCCGGGACAGGGGTACACCGGGGAGCTGTTTTTT.

This clonotype was picked up a small number of times. This sequence joins TRBV28 and TRBJ2-4; perhaps TRBD1 as D (6 bases). This CDR3 spans 15 amino acids. Germline V gene data show CDR1 as MDHEN and CDR2 as SYDVKM. V was cut by 2 bases and J by 6 bases, with 14 bases left in between. CDR3 sequence: CASSLSTGTPNIQYF. The CDR3 nucleotides read TGTGCCAGCAGTTTAAGTACCGGGACACCAAACATTCAGTACTTC.

V is TRBV5-6 and J is TRBJ2-5, with D possibly matching TRBD1 (6 bases). In germline, CDR1 is SGHDT, CDR2 YYEEEE. This CDR3 is built from 14 residues. V lost 1 base and J lost 0, with 7 bases in between. CDR3 residues: CASSLSGDQETQYF. CDR3 coding DNA: TGTGCCAGCAGCTTGTCAGGGGACCAAGAGACCCAGTACTTC.

This clonotype was detected ten times or more. The rearrangement joins TRBV5-1 to TRBJ1-1; D unclear. This CDR3 comprises 13 residues. Germline CDR1 reads SGHRS; CDR2 reads YFSETQ. V shed 0 bases and J shed 2 bases, with 5 bases lying between them. The CDR3 coding sequence is TGCGCCAGCAGCTTGGACAGAAACACTGAAGCTTTCTTT. It codes for CASSLDRNTEAFF.

This clonotype was seen ten or more times. The chain couples TRBV20-1 to TRBJ2-2; 10 bases line up with TRBD2. Trimming removed 0 bases from V and 1 base from J; junction bases left unmatched: 5. The germline V gene encodes CDR1 DFQATT and CDR2 SNEGSKA (reference sequence). The CDR3 runs 17 residues. The CDR3 region is CSARDKRTSGNTGELFF. For the CDR3, the DNA is TGCAGTGCTAGAGATAAGAGGACTAGCGGGAACACCGGGGAGCTGTTTTTT.

This chain joins TRBV11-3 and TRBJ2-7; TRBD2 agrees at 9 bases. CDR3 length equals 15 residues. Germline loops: CDR1 SGHNT, CDR2 YENEEA. The V gene end was trimmed by 3 bases and the J gene end by 3 bases; junction bases not matched to a gene: 6. CDR3 sequence reads: CASSFSAGGHYEQYF. CDR3 in DNA: TGTGCCAGCAGCTTTTCAGCGGGAGGTCACTACGAGCAGTACTTC.